Listed below are T cell receptor beta chains from one sample, sequenced in a study of cytomegalovirus exposure and HLA in healthy donors. Measured with immunoSEQ multiplex PCR; TCRdb has only the in-frame clones, and not every one. The table records 130,000 or so clones, approximately 87% of them present only once. The material sequenced was PBMCs. The receptor source for this set is a man aged 35 to 55 in good health and CMV-seronegative. Each CDR3 is given with its conserved first and last residue. Each record gives: CDR3 length, J gene, clone size, D gene, V gene, CDR3 DNA, CDR3 protein. The D gene is left open where the match is weak. The size field is filled for only some rows; it gives once, few, many or a size class.

length: 15
J: TRBJ1-5
size: .
D: TRBD1
V: TRBV30
DNA: TGTGCCTGGAGCCTCGGGACAGACCACAATCAGCCCCAGCATTTT
CDR3: CAWSLGTDHNQPQHF

length: 15
J: TRBJ2-7
size: .
D: TRBD2
V: TRBV5-6
DNA: TGTGCCAGCAGCTTGGGAGTGGGGAGGGGATACGAGCAGTACTTC
CDR3: CASSLGVGRGYEQYF

length: 14
J: TRBJ2-5
size: .
D: TRBD1
V: TRBV10-3
DNA: TGTGCCATCTCTCGACAGGGACCCCAAGAGACCCAGTACTTC
CDR3: CAISRQGPQETQYF

length: 15
J: TRBJ2-3
size: once
D: .
V: TRBV4-1
DNA: TGCGCCAGCAGCCAAGACAGGGGCGGCACAGATACGCAGTATTTT
CDR3: CASSQDRGGTDTQYF

length: 13
J: TRBJ2-6
size: .
D: .
V: TRBV29-1
DNA: TGCAGCGTTCGGAGCTCTGGGGCCAACGTCCTGACTTTC
CDR3: CSVRSSGANVLTF

length: 16
J: TRBJ2-3
size: .
D: .
V: TRBV6-4
DNA: TGTGCCAGCAGTGACTCGGCGAGAACAGGAAGCGTTACGCAGTATTTT
CDR3: CASSDSARTGSVTQYF

length: 12
J: TRBJ2-3
size: .
D: .
V: TRBV5-4
DNA: TGTGCCAGCAGCTTGGGAGCAGATACGCAGTATTTT
CDR3: CASSLGADTQYF

length: 15
J: TRBJ2-7
size: .
D: TRBD1
V: TRBV6-1
DNA: TGTGCCAGCAGTACCCCGGGACAGGACTTTATTGAGCAGTACTTC
CDR3: CASSTPGQDFIEQYF

length: 14
J: TRBJ1-1
size: .
D: .
V: TRBV6-1
DNA: TGTGCCAGCAGTGAAGTGGCCTTGAACACTGAAGCTTTCTTT
CDR3: CASSEVALNTEAFF

length: 18
J: TRBJ1-5
size: once
D: TRBD1
V: TRBV28
DNA: TGTGCCAGCAGTTCCCCAGGACTCCGGGACAGGGCTTCCGAGCCCCAGCATTTT
CDR3: CASSSPGLRDRASEPQHF

length: 15
J: TRBJ2-1
size: once
D: .
V: TRBV4-1
DNA: TGCGCCAGCAGCCAAGATCCGACTATACTTGGTGAGCAGTTCTTC
CDR3: CASSQDPTILGEQFF

length: 11
J: TRBJ1-1
size: .
D: .
V: TRBV2
DNA: TGTGCCAGTAGTCAGAACACTGAAGCTTTCTTT
CDR3: CASSQNTEAFF

length: 16
J: TRBJ2-7
size: .
D: TRBD1
V: TRBV4-1
DNA: TGCGCCAGCAGCCAGAACCCCCCGGGACAGGGGTCGGAGCAGTACTTC
CDR3: CASSQNPPGQGSEQYF

length: 15
J: TRBJ1-2
size: .
D: .
V: TRBV5-1
DNA: TGCGCCAGCAGCTTCCTCGGGGGGAACGACTATGGCTACACCTTC
CDR3: CASSFLGGNDYGYTF

length: 18
J: TRBJ1-6
size: .
D: TRBD1
V: TRBV28
DNA: TGTGCCGGCAGTTCACCCCCCCTGGGGGACAGCCATAATTCACCCCTCCACTTT
CDR3: CAGSSPPLGDSHNSPLHF

length: 13
J: TRBJ2-1
size: .
D: TRBD1
V: TRBV29-1
DNA: TGCAGCGATTCCGGGACAGGGTCCAATGAGCAGTTCTTC
CDR3: CSDSGTGSNEQFF

length: 15
J: TRBJ2-4
size: .
D: .
V: TRBV28
DNA: TGTGCCAGCAGTGGGGGGATCAGGGCCAAAAACATTCAGTACTTC
CDR3: CASSGGIRAKNIQYF

length: 16
J: TRBJ2-3
size: .
D: .
V: TRBV9
DNA: TGTGCCAGCAGCGTAGAGGCGGCTAGCGTCGGGAATACGCAGTATTTT
CDR3: CASSVEAASVGNTQYF

length: 14
J: TRBJ2-1
size: .
D: TRBD1
V: TRBV6-1
DNA: TGTGCCAGCTCAGGGACAGGGGCCTACAATGAGCAGTTCTTC
CDR3: CASSGTGAYNEQFF

length: 15
J: TRBJ2-7
size: .
D: TRBD1
V: TRBV7-8
DNA: TGTGCCAGCAGCTTAGGGGGACAGGGGGCGGGAGAGCAGTACTTC
CDR3: CASSLGGQGAGEQYF

length: 17
J: TRBJ2-3
size: .
D: TRBD2
V: TRBV29-1
DNA: TGCAGCGTTTTGTACCGGGCGACTAGCGGGTTTACAGATACGCAGTATTTT
CDR3: CSVLYRATSGFTDTQYF

length: 13
J: TRBJ2-1
size: .
D: TRBD2
V: TRBV7-2
DNA: TGTGCCAGCAGCAAAGGGACTAGCTATGAGCAGTTCTTC
CDR3: CASSKGTSYEQFF

length: 15
J: TRBJ2-1
size: .
D: TRBD2
V: TRBV11-1
DNA: TGTGCCAGCAGCTCGGGACTAGCCTCCTACAATGAGCAGTTCTTC
CDR3: CASSSGLASYNEQFF